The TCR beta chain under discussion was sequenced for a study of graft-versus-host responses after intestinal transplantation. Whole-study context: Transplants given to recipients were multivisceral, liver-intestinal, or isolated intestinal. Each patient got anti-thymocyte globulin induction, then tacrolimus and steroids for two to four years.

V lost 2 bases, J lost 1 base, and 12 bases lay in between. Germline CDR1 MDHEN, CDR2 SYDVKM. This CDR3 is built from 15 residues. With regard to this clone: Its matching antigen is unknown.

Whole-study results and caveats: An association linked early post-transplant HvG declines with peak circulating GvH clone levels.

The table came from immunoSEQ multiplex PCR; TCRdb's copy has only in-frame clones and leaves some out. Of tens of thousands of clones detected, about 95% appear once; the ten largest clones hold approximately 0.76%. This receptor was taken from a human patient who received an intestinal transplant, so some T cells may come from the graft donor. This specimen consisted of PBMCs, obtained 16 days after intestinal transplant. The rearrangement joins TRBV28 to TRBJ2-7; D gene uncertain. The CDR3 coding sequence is TGTGCCAGCAGTTTAAGTGGGTACCCTTCCTACGAGCAGTACTTC. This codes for CASSLSGYPSYEQYF.